These 14 T cell receptor beta chains share one sample of origin, sequenced in a study of blood T cell repertoires in COVID-19. Clones were sequenced by immunoSEQ multiplex PCR, and TCRdb holds only the in-frame ones, with some missing. The table lists over 150,000 clones, over 75% of them singletons. Material for sequencing was PBMCs or T cells enriched from blood (not recorded which). The receptors shown here come from a woman aged 45-65 years who had recovered from COVID-19.

The chain joins TRBV5-1 to TRBJ1-2; 9 nucleotides match TRBD1. Germline V lookup: CDR1 SGHRS, CDR2 YFSETQ. V lost 0 bases, J lost 8 bases, and 8 bases stayed unmatched. There are 15 residues in the CDR3. This chain's CDR3 is CASSLDYRGLGGYTF. The CDR3 DNA reads as TGCGCCAGCAGCTTGGATTACAGGGGGCTAGGCGGCTACACCTTC.

J is TRBJ2-3 and V is TRBV5-5; 8 bases map to TRBD2. There are 17 residues in the CDR3. V lost 2 bases and J lost 6; bases outside the gene matches: 14. Germline CDR1 and CDR2: SGHKS and YYEKEE (reference sequence). CDR3 DNA: TGTGCCAGCAGCTTCCCCAGGGCGGGAGGCCCTACTGATACGCAGTATTTT. This encodes CASSFPRAGGPTDTQYF.

This CDR3 reads CSVELTDTQYF. In DNA, the CDR3 is TGCAGCGTTGAACTCACAGATACGCAGTATTTT. This rearrangement joins TRBV29-1 to TRBJ2-3, with D unresolved. The CDR3 totals 11 residues. The ends were cut back, 2 bases at V and 2 bases at J, with 2 bases in the middle. Per germline, CDR1 SQVTM and CDR2 ANQGSEA.

V and J are TRBV6-5 and TRBJ2-2, with 7 positions matching TRBD1. CDR3 size: 15 residues. J was trimmed by 4 bases and V by 7 bases; bases with no gene match: 9. The germline CDR1 and CDR2 sequences are MNHEY and SVGAGI. The DNA of the CDR3 is TGTGCCAGCATTAACTACAGGGGTTCCACCGGGGAGCTGTTTTTT. Its translation: CASINYRGSTGELFF.

This chain joins TRBV30 and TRBJ2-6; D remains ambiguous. V gave up 5 bases and J gave up 3 bases, with 8 bases separating them. Germline CDR1 and CDR2: GTSNPN and SVGIG (reference sequence). CDR3 length: 13 residues. The CDR3 nucleotides are TGTGCCTGGGGCTCCCGTGGGGCCAACGTCCTGACTTTC. It is translated as CAWGSRGANVLTF.

The DNA for the CDR3 is TGTGCCAGCAGCGTAATTGGACTAGCGGGAGTGGCAGATACGCAGTATTTT. Translating gives CASSVIGLAGVADTQYF. J is TRBJ2-3 and V is TRBV9, with TRBD2 identical over 13 bases. The junction had 6 bases not matched to a gene; V was cut back by 1 base and J by 4 bases. The CDR3 is 17 amino acids. Germline V gene lookup returns CDR1 SGDLS and CDR2 YYNGEE.

This clone has a handful of counts. The chain is built from TRBV19 and TRBJ2-7, with 10 bases matching TRBD1. V trimming: 4 bases; J trimming: 4 bases; junction bases outside the gene matches: 7. The CDR3 sequence is 15 residues long. From germline, CDR1 is LNHDA and CDR2 SQIVND (reference sequence). CDR3 sequence: CASSTLGQGVYEQYF. The DNA for the CDR3 is TGTGCCAGTAGTACACTAGGACAGGGGGTGTACGAGCAGTACTTC.

The gene calls are TRBV10-3 and TRBJ2-3, with TRBD2 identical over 9 bases. The germline V gene has CDR1 ENHRY and CDR2 SYGVKD. This CDR3 is 15 amino acids long. V lost 6 bases, J lost 0 bases, and 4 bases stayed unmatched. The CDR3 sequence is CAISPSGTSTDTQYF. The CDR3 coding sequence is TGTGCCATCAGCCCTAGCGGGACTAGCACAGATACGCAGTATTTT.

The chain links TRBV5-6 to TRBJ2-3; D may be TRBD2 (5 bases). V gave up 1 base and J gave up 1 base, with 10 bases separating them. Looked up from germline, CDR1 is SGHDT and CDR2 is YYEEEE. The CDR3 consists of 15 residues. The CDR3 here is CASSLQRLRTDTQYF. In nucleotides, the CDR3 is TGTGCCAGCAGCTTGCAGAGACTACGCACAGATACGCAGTATTTT. Together with reference TRBV5-6 and TRBJ2-3, the CDR3 gives the full variable domain: DAGVTQSPTHLIKTRGQQVTLRCSPKSGHDTVSWYQQALGQGPQFIFQYYEEEERQRGNFPDRFSGHQFPNYSSELNVNALLLGDSALYLCASSLQRLRTDTQYFGPGTRLTVL.

The chain joins TRBV6-1 to TRBJ2-1, with 7 bases fitting TRBD2. Germline V gene lookup returns CDR1 MNHNS and CDR2 SASEGT. There are 16 residues in the CDR3. The V gene end was trimmed by 1 base and the J gene end by 6 bases; junction bases not matched to a gene: 9. Here the CDR3 reads CASSEVWASGINEQFF. The CDR3 nucleotides are TGTGCCAGCAGTGAAGTATGGGCTAGCGGAATCAATGAGCAGTTCTTC.

The V and J genes are TRBV7-8 and TRBJ1-4; 8 positions match TRBD1. Germline trimming cut 5 bases from V and 1 base from J; bases unmatched to any gene: 9. This CDR3 is built from 17 residues. Germline V gives CDR1 SGHVS, CDR2 FQNEAQ. CDR3 loop: CASSGPRQGRTNEKLFF. In DNA, the CDR3 is TGTGCCAGCAGCGGACCCCGACAGGGGCGAACTAATGAAAAACTGTTTTTT.

This clone was observed a few times. The CDR3 here is CASSQKLGTEQFF. The CDR3 DNA reads TGTGCCAGCAGCCAAAAGTTGGGCACTGAGCAGTTCTTC. The chain is built from TRBV7-9 and TRBJ2-1; D unresolved. This CDR3 has 13 amino acids. Trimming left V 5 bases short and J 9 bases short, with 14 bases between. Germline V gives CDR1 SEHNR, CDR2 FQNEAQ (reference sequence).

This chain links TRBV24-1 with TRBJ1-5; D unresolved. With 4 bases removed from V and 8 bases from J, the gap between germline ends came to 11 bases. The CDR3 runs to 13 residues. Per the germline V gene, CDR1 is KGHDR and CDR2 is SFDVKD. For the CDR3, the DNA is TGTGCCACCAGTGAGCAGAGGTGGGAGCCCCAGCATTTT. It is translated as CATSEQRWEPQHF.

The count of this clone is one. The chain recombines TRBV6-5 with TRBJ2-7; D uncertain. The CDR3 covers 12 residues. The V gene's germline CDR1 is MNHEY and CDR2 SVGAGI. Between the trimmed V and J ends, which lost 5 bases and 5 bases, there was a span of 10 bases. This CDR3 is CASSLTMNEQYF. The CDR3 nucleotides read TGTGCCAGCAGTCTAACGATGAACGAGCAGTACTTC.